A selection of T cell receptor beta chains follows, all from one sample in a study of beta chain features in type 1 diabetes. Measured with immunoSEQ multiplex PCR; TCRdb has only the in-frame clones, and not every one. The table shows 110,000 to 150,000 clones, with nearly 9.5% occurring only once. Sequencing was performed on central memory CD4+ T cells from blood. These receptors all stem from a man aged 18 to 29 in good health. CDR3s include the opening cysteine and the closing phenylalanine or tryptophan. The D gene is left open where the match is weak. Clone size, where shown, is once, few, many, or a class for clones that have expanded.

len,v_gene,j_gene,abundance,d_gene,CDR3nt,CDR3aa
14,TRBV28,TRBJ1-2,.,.,TGTGCCAGCAGTTCTTTCAGGGGAAGGTTTGGCTACACCTTC,CASSSFRGRFGYTF
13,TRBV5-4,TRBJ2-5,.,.,TGTGCCAGCAGCTTGCCAGGGCGAGAGACCCAGTACTTC,CASSLPGRETQYF
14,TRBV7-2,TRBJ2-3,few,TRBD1,TGTGCCAGCAGGGCAGGGGGCGGCACAGATACGCAGTATTTT,CASRAGGGTDTQYF
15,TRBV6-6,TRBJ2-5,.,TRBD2,TGTGCCAGCAGCGGACTAGCCGGGGACCAAGAGACCCAGTACTTC,CASSGLAGDQETQYF
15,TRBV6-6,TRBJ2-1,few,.,TGTGCCAGCAGTGTAGAGGACTCATCCTACAATGAGCAGTTCTTC,CASSVEDSSYNEQFF
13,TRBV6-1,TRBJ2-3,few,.,TGTGCCAGCAGATTTAGGGGGACAGATACGCAGTATTTT,CASRFRGTDTQYF
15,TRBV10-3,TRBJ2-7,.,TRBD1,TGTGCCATCAGCGAGACGGGACAGGCCTCCTACGAGCAGTACTTC,CAISETGQASYEQYF
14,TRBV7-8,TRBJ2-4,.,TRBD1,TGTGCCAGCAGCCCTCCGGGACAGGGGTACATTCAGTACTTC,CASSPPGQGYIQYF
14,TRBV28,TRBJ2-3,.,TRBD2,TGTGCCAGCAGGACTAGCGGCCTCACAGATACGCAGTATTTT,CASRTSGLTDTQYF
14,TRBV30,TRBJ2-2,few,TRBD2,TGTGCCTGGACCAGCGGGGCGAACACCGGGGAGCTGTTTTTT,CAWTSGANTGELFF
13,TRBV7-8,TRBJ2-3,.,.,TGTGCCAGCAGCCTCAACGCGGGGGATACGCAGTATTTT,CASSLNAGDTQYF
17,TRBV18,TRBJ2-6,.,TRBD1,TGTGCCAGCTCACCATGGACAGGTTCAGCTGGGGCCAACGTCCTGACTTTC,CASSPWTGSAGANVLTF
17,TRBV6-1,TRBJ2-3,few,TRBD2,TGTGCCATCAGTGGTGATGGCGGGGGGGCAAGCACAGATACGCAGTATTTT,CAISGDGGGASTDTQYF
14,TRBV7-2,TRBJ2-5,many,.,TGTGCCAGCAGCTTAGGGCTGGGGCCGGATTCCCAGTACTTC,CASSLGLGPDSQYF
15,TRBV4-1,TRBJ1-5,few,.,TGCGCCAGCAGACCACCCCCCAGGGGCAATCAGCCCCAGCATTTT,CASRPPPRGNQPQHF
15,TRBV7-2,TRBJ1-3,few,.,TGTGCCAGCAAGAGGTCCCGGGAGGCTGGAAACACCATATATTTT,CASKRSREAGNTIYF
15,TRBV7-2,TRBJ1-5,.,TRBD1,TGTGCCAGCAGCCCAGGGACAGGGAAAGTTCAGCCCCAGCATTTT,CASSPGTGKVQPQHF